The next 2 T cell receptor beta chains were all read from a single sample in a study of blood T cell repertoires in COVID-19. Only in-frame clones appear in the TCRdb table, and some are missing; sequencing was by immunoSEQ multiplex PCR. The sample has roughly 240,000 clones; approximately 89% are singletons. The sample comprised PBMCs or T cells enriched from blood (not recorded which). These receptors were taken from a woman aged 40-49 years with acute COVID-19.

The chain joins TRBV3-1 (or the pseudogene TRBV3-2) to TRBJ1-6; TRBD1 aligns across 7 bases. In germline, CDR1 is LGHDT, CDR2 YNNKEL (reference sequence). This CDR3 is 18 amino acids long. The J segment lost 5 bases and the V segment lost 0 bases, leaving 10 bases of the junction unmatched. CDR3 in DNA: TGTGCCAGCAGCCAAGATTTACCGGGGCAGGGGGATAATTCACCCCTCCACTTT. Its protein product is CASSQDLPGQGDNSPLHF.

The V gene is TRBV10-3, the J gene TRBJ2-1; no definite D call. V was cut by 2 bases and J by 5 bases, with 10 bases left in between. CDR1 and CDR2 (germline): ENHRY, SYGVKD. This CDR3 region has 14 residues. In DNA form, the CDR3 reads TGTGCCATCAGTGAGACGACCGACAACAATGAGCAGTTCTTC. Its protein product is CAISETTDNNEQFF.